The rows below give T cell receptor beta chains drawn from one sample of a study of T cells after somatic rescue of genetic block. Generated by immunoSEQ multiplex PCR, the TCRdb table keeps only in-frame clones and is missing some. There are tens of thousands of clones in the sample; under 95% occur only once, and around 2.8% lies in the top ten. Sequencing was performed on peripheral blood mononuclear cells (PBMCs). These receptors were collected from a man younger than 40. CDR3s include the opening cysteine and the closing phenylalanine or tryptophan. Fields, in order: V gene, D gene, J gene, clone size, CDR3 DNA, CDR3 protein. A D gene is named only where the DNA matches it firmly. For some rows the clone size is stated as once, few or many, or as a class when expanded; others skip it.

>TRBV5-6|TRBD1|TRBJ1-5|NA
TGTGCCAGTAAACTCGCGGGGGCCGACAGGGTAGCTTTCAATCAGCCCCAGCATTTT
CASKLAGADRVAFNQPQHF
>TRBV6-5|NA|TRBJ2-4|NA
TGTGCCAGCAGTCCAACAGGAACTAAAAACATTCAGTACTTC
CASSPTGTKNIQYF
>TRBV29-1|NA|TRBJ1-3|NA
TGCAGCGTTGTAAGGGGCTCTGGAAACACCATATATTTT
CSVVRGSGNTIYF
>TRBV9|NA|TRBJ2-7|NA
TGTGCCAGCAGCGTAGGCCAGGGGAGCACCGAGCAGTACTTC
CASSVGQGSTEQYF
>TRBV6-1|NA|TRBJ2-7|few
TGTGCCAGCAGTGAAGTTCAGTTTGAAGAGCAGTACTTC
CASSEVQFEEQYF
>TRBV7-9|NA|TRBJ2-7|NA
TGTGCCAGCAGCTTAGATGCCGAGCAGTACTTC
CASSLDAEQYF
>TRBV11-3|TRBD1|TRBJ2-1|NA
TGTGCCAGCAGCGTGGACAGGGATGAGCAGTTCTTC
CASSVDRDEQFF
>TRBV6-6|NA|TRBJ2-5|NA
TGTGCCAGCGGGGAGACCCAGTACTTC
CASGETQYF
>TRBV6-1|TRBD2|TRBJ2-1|NA
TGTGCCAGCACGGGACTAGCGGGGCTATACAATGAGCAGTTCTTC
CASTGLAGLYNEQFF
>TRBV7-8|NA|TRBJ2-2|NA
TGTGCCAGCAGCGGAGTTCATAACACCGGGGAGCTGTTTTTT
CASSGVHNTGELFF
>TRBV27|TRBD1|TRBJ2-6|NA
TGTGCCAGCAGCCCGGGACAGGGTAGAGGGGCCAACGTCCTGACTTTC
CASSPGQGRGANVLTF
>TRBV7-7|TRBD2|TRBJ2-1|NA
TGTGCTAGCAGCCCCCGGCTCGTGGGCGGGGGGCCGGGGGAGCAGTTCTTC
CASSPRLVGGGPGEQFF
>TRBV2|NA|TRBJ2-3|NA
TGTGCCAGCAGCGGGACGCCAACTCTCATTACCCCCTTCACAGATACGCAGTATTTT
CASSGTPTLITPFTDTQYF
>TRBV28|NA|TRBJ2-7|NA
TGTGCCAGCAGTGCCCCACAGGGTCTAAGCGAGCAGTACTTC
CASSAPQGLSEQYF
>TRBV9|TRBD1|TRBJ2-4|NA
TGTGCCAGCAGCTCTACAGGGGGCGCAGGTTCCATTCAGTACTTC
CASSSTGGAGSIQYF
>TRBV7-6|NA|TRBJ2-7|NA
TGTGCCAGCAGCCGCAATAGAGGCGAGCAGTACTTC
CASSRNRGEQYF
>TRBV5-5|TRBD2|TRBJ2-1|NA
TGTGCCAGCACTCTGCGGGAGGTCAGTAATGAGCAGTTCTTC
CASTLREVSNEQFF
>TRBV5-1|NA|TRBJ2-7|NA
TGCGCCAGCAGCTTGGCCGGCTACGACGAGCAGTACTTC
CASSLAGYDEQYF
>TRBV9|TRBD1|TRBJ2-2|NA
TGTGCCAGCAGTCTACACAAGACAGGGAGAGGGGAGCTGTTTTTT
CASSLHKTGRGELFF
>TRBV29-1|NA|TRBJ2-1|NA
TGCAGCGTCCGCCAAACTGCGACAGAGGTGTTATGGAGGCAGTTCTACAATGAGCAGTTCTTC
CSVRQTATEVLWRQFYNEQFF
>TRBV11-2|TRBD1|TRBJ2-3|NA
TGTGCCAGCAGCCAGGGGGCTTTCACAGATACGCAGTATTTT
CASSQGAFTDTQYF
>TRBV7-7|NA|TRBJ1-1|once
TGTGCTAGCAGCTTAGCGAGGAACACTGAAGCTTTCTTT
CASSLARNTEAFF
>TRBV28|NA|TRBJ2-7|once
TGTGCCAGCAGTTTAGTAGGCTCCTACGAGCAGTACTTC
CASSLVGSYEQYF
>TRBV27|TRBD1|TRBJ2-1|NA
TGTGCCAGCAGCCGGACAGGGCCCAATGAGCAGTTCTTC
CASSRTGPNEQFF
>TRBV2|NA|TRBJ1-4|NA
TGTGCCAGCAGTAAGGGGTTGGAGGAAAAACTGTTTTTT
CASSKGLEEKLFF
>TRBV30|NA|TRBJ1-2|few
TGTGCCTGGAGCAAACAAGCAGGGGGCTACACCTTC
CAWSKQAGGYTF
>TRBV7-2|NA|TRBJ2-2|once
TGTGCCAGCAGCTTAGAACTAGTAGGCGGGGAGCTGTTTTTT
CASSLELVGGELFF
>TRBV6-1|NA|TRBJ1-1|NA
TGTGCCAGCAGTGACTGGAGGGGTAACACTGAAGCTTTCTTT
CASSDWRGNTEAFF
>TRBV5-8|TRBD1|TRBJ2-3|NA
TGTGCCAGCAGTCTACAGGGGGGCACAGATACGCAGTATTTT
CASSLQGGTDTQYF
>TRBV19|NA|TRBJ1-5|NA
TGTGCCAGTAGTATGTCGGGGAAGGCCTATAGCAATCAGCCCCAGCATTTT
CASSMSGKAYSNQPQHF
>TRBV5-1|NA|TRBJ2-3|NA
TGCGCCAGCAGCAGGACCCAGGGAGCTAGCACAGATACGCAGTATTTT
CASSRTQGASTDTQYF
>TRBV11-1|NA|TRBJ1-3|NA
TGTGCCAGCAGCTTGCGGGATGACGGAAACACCATATATTTT
CASSLRDDGNTIYF
>TRBV19|TRBD1|TRBJ1-2|NA
TGTGCCAGTAGTACCGCCGGGACAGGGGGCGATGGCTACACCTTC
CASSTAGTGGDGYTF
>TRBV4-3|TRBD1|TRBJ1-1|NA
TGCGCCAGCAGCCCAGGACAGGGGTTGAACACTGAAGCTTTCTTT
CASSPGQGLNTEAFF
>TRBV2|NA|TRBJ1-6|NA
TGTGCCAGCAGTCCGACGGTAGGGAATTCACCCCTCCACTTT
CASSPTVGNSPLHF
>TRBV7-9|NA|TRBJ1-2|NA
TGTGCCAGCAGCTTATCAGGAGGCTACACCTTC
CASSLSGGYTF
>TRBV30|NA|TRBJ1-2|NA
TGTGCCTGGAGTAACCAGGTCATAGCTAACTATGGCTACACCTTC
CAWSNQVIANYGYTF
>TRBV4-3|TRBD2|TRBJ2-1|NA
TGCGCCAGCAGCCAAGATCTTCTAGCGGCAACGCACAATGAGCAGTTCTTC
CASSQDLLAATHNEQFF
>TRBV11-2|NA|TRBJ2-2|NA
TGTGCCAGCAGCGCTCTGGAAGGCTTGTACACCGGGGAGCTGTTTTTT
CASSALEGLYTGELFF
>TRBV2|NA|TRBJ2-4|NA
TGTGCCAGCAGTGAAGCGCGGCAGGGCAAAAACATTCAGTACTTC
CASSEARQGKNIQYF
>TRBV7-9|TRBD1|TRBJ2-2|NA
TGTGCCAGCAGATCGACAGGGGGCAAGAGCACCGGGGAGCTGTTTTTT
CASRSTGGKSTGELFF
>TRBV15|NA|TRBJ2-7|NA
TGTGCCACCAGTGCGGGACTCCCATACGAGCAGTACTTC
CATSAGLPYEQYF
>TRBV6-5|NA|TRBJ1-2|once
TGTGCCAGCAGGTCCGGTAAAGACGGGTTAAGTGGCTACACCTTC
CASRSGKDGLSGYTF
>TRBV7-9|TRBD2|TRBJ2-7|NA
TGTGCCAGCAGCTTAGCGCAGGGAGGGTACTACGAGCAGTACTTC
CASSLAQGGYYEQYF
>TRBV4-3|NA|TRBJ2-1|NA
TGCGCCAGCAGCCAAGATCGGGAGAATGAGCAGTTCTTC
CASSQDRENEQFF
>TRBV5-1|TRBD1|TRBJ2-1|few
TGCGCCAGTACCCCCGGGACAGCGAACAATGAGCAGTTCTTC
CASTPGTANNEQFF
>TRBV5-4|NA|TRBJ2-5|NA
TGTGCCAGCAGCTCGAAACTAGGGGAAGAGACCCAGTACTTC
CASSSKLGEETQYF
>TRBV9|NA|TRBJ1-5|NA
TGTGCCAGCAGCCTCAGGGATACCAATCAGCCCCAGCATTTT
CASSLRDTNQPQHF
>TRBV28|NA|TRBJ2-7|NA
TGTGCCAGCAGTTTACAGGGGTGGTCCTACGAGCAGTACTTC
CASSLQGWSYEQYF
>TRBV2|NA|TRBJ2-5|NA
TGTGCCAGCGGCCAACAGGGTGGGAGGGAGACCCAGTACTTC
CASGQQGGRETQYF